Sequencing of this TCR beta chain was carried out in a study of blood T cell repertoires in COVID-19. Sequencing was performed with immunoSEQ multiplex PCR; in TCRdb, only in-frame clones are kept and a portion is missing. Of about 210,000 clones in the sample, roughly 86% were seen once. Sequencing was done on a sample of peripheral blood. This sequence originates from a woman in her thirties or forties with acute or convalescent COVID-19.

CDR3 nucleotide sequence: TGTGCCAGCAGTGAACAGGGTCCTTTTGAAGGCTACACCTTC. It translates to CASSEQGPFEGYTF. This chain joins TRBV2 and TRBJ1-2; D is perhaps TRBD1 (5 bases). V was trimmed by 2 bases and J by 8 bases, leaving 15 bases between them. The germline gives CDR1 SNHLY, CDR2 FYNNEI. The CDR3 is made up of 14 amino acids.